This T cell receptor (beta chain) was documented in a study of cytomegalovirus exposure and HLA in healthy donors. This CDR3 contains 14 residues. With V trimmed by 7 bases and J by 5 bases, 9 bases remained unmatched. Germline assignment: CDR1 GTSNPN and CDR2 SVGIG (reference sequence). The PCR employed 60 Vbeta primers together with 13 Jbeta primers. TCRdb's table, derived via immunoSEQ multiplex PCR, lists solely in-frame clones and lacks some. The sample comprises fewer than 150,000 clones, 80% to 85% of which are singletons, and 1.2% rests with the top ten. The chain carries TRBV30 and TRBJ2-7; 12 nucleotides match TRBD2. This clonotype was sampled from a female donor in good health and CMV-seronegative. The source material was PBMCs. The CDR3 DNA reads as TGTGCCTCAAACCTAGCGGGAGGGCCCCACGAGCAGTACTTC. It encodes CASNLAGGPHEQYF.